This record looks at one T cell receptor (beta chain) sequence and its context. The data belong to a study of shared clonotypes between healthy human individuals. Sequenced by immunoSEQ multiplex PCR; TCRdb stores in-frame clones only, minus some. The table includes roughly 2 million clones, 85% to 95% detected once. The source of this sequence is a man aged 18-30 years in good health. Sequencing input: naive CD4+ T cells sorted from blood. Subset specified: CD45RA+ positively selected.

As DNA, the CDR3 is TGTGCCAGCACGGGGGGCGGGGCCTACGAGCAGTACTTC. Translating gives CASTGGGAYEQYF. This rearrangement joins TRBV28 to TRBJ2-7, with a tentative D call TRBD2 (7 bases). The CDR3 runs to 13 residues. V was cut by 7 bases and J by 2 bases, with 12 bases left in between. From germline, CDR1 is MDHEN and CDR2 SYDVKM.